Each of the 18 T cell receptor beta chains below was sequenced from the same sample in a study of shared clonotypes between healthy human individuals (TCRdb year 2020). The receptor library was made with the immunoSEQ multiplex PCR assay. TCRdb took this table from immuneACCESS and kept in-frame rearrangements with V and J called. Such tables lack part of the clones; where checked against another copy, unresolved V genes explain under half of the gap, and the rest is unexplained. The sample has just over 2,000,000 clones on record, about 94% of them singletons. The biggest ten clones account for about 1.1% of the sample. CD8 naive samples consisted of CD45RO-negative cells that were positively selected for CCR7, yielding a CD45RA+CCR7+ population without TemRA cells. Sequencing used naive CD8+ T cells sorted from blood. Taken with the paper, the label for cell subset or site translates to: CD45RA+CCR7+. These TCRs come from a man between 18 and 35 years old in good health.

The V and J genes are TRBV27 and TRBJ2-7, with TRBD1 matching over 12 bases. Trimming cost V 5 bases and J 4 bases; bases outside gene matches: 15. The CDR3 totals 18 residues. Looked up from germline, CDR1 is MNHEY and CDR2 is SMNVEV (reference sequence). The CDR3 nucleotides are TGTGCCAGCAGTCGCACCAGTTCGAGGGACAGGGGGCGGTACGAGCAGTACTTC. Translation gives CASSRTSSRDRGRYEQYF.

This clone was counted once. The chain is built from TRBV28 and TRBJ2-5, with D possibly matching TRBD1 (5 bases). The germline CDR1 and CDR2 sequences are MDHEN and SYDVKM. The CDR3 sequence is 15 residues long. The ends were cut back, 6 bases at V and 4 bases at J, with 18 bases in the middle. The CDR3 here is CASRTKLGAGETQYF. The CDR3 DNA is TGTGCCAGCAGGACGAAGTTAGGGGCAGGAGAGACCCAGTACTTC.

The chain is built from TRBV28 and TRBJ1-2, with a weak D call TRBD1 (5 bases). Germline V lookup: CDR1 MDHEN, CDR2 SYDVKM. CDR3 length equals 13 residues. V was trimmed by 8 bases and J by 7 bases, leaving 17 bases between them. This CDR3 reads CASAQRGRGGYTF. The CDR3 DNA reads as TGTGCCAGCGCCCAGAGGGGCCGGGGTGGCTACACCTTC.

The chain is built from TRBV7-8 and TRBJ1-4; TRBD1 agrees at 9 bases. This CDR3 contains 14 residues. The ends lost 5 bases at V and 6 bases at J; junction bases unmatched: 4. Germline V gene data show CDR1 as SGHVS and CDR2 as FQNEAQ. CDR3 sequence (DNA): TGTGCCAGCAGCACCGGGACAGGGTATGAAAAACTGTTTTTT. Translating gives CASSTGTGYEKLFF.

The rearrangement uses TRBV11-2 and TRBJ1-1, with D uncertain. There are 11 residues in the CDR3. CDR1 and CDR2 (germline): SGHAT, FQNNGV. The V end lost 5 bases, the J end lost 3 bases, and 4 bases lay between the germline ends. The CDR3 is CASSEDTEAFF. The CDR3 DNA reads TGTGCCAGCAGCGAGGACACTGAAGCTTTCTTT. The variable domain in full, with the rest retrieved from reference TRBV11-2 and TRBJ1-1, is EAGVAQSPRYKIIEKRQSVAFWCNPISGHATLYWYQQILGQGPKLLIQFQNNGVVDDSQLPKDRFSAERLKGVDSTLKIQPAKLEDSAVYLCASSEDTEAFFGQGTRLTVV.

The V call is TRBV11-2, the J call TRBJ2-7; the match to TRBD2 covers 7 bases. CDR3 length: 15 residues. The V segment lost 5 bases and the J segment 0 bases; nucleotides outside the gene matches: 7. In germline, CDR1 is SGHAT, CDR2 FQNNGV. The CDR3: CASSISGSSSYEQYF. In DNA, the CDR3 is TGTGCCAGCAGCATTAGCGGGTCTAGCTCCTACGAGCAGTACTTC.

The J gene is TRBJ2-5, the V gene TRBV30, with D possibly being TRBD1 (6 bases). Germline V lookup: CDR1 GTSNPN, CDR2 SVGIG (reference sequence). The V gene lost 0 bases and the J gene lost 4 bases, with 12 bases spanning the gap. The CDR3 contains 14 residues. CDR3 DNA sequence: TGTGCCTGGAGTGTGGGGGCCGGAATAGAGACCCAGTACTTC. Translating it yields CAWSVGAGIETQYF.

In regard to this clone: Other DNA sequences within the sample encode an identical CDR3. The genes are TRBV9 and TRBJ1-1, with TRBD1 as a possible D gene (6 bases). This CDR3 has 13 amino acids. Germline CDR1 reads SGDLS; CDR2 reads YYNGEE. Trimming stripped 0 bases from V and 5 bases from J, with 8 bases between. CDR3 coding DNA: TGTGCCAGCAGCGTAGGGACAGATACTGAAGCTTTCTTT. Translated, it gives CASSVGTDTEAFF.

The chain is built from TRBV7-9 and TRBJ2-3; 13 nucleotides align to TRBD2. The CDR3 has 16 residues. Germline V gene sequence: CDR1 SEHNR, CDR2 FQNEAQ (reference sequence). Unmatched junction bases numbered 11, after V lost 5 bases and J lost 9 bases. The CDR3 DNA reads TGTGCCAGCAGCCCACCCCAGGGGACTAGCGGGGACACGCAGTATTTT. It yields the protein CASSPPQGTSGDTQYF.

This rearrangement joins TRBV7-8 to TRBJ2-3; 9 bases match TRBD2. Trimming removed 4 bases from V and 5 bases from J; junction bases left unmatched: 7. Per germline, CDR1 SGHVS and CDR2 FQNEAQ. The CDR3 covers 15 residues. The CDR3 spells CASSWMRGGGDTQYF. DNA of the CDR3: TGTGCCAGCAGCTGGATGCGGGGGGGCGGAGATACGCAGTATTTT.

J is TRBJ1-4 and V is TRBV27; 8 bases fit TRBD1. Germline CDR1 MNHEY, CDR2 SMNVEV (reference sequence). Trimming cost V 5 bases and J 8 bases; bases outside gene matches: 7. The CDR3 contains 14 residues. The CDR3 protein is CASSPPSGGEKLFF. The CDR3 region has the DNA TGTGCCAGCAGTCCGCCTTCAGGGGGCGAAAAACTGTTTTTT.

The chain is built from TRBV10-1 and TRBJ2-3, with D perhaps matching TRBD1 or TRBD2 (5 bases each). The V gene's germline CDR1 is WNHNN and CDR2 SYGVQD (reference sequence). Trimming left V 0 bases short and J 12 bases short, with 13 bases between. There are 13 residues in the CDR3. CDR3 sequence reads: CASSESEGPSQYF. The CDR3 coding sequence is TGCGCCAGCAGTGAGTCAGAGGGACCCTCCCAGTATTTT.

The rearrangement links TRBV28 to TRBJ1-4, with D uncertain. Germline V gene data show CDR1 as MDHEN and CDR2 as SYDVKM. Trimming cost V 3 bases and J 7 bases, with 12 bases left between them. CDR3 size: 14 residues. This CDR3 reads CASSFAEIGEKLFF. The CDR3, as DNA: TGTGCCAGCAGTTTCGCGGAAATCGGTGAAAAACTGTTTTTT. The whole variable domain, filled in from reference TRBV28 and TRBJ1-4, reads DVKVTQSSRYLVKRTGEKVFLECVQDMDHENMFWYRQDPGLGLRLIYFSYDVKMKEKGDIPEGYSVSREKKERFSLILESASTNQTSMYLCASSFAEIGEKLFFGSGTQLSVL.

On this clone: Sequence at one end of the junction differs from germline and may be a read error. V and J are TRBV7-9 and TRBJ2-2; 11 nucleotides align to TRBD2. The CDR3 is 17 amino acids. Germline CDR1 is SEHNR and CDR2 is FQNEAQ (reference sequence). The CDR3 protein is CASTLAGGGLNTGELFF. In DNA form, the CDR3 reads TGTGCCAGCACCTTAGCGGGAGGGGGATTGAACACCGGGGAGCTGTTTTTT.

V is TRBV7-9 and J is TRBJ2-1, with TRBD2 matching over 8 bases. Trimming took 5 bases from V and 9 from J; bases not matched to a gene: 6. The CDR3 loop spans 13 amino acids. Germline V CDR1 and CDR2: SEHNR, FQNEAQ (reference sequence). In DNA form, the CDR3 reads TGTGCCAGCAGCGAGGGACTAGAAGTTGAGCAGTTCTTC. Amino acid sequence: CASSEGLEVEQFF.

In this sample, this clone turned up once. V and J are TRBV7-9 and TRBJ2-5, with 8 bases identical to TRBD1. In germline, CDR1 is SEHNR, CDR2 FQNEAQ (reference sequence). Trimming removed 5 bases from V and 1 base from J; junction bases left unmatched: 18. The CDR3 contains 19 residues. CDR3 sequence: CASSGDARDRILLQETQYF. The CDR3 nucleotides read TGTGCCAGCAGCGGGGACGCTCGGGACAGGATACTACTCCAAGAGACCCAGTACTTC. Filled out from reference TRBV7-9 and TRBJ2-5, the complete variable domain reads DTGVSQNPRHKITKRGQNVTFRCDPISEHNRLYWYRQTLGQGPEFLTYFQNEAQLEKSRLLSDRFSAERPKGSFSTLEIQRTEQGDSAMYLCASSGDARDRILLQETQYFGPGTRLLVL.

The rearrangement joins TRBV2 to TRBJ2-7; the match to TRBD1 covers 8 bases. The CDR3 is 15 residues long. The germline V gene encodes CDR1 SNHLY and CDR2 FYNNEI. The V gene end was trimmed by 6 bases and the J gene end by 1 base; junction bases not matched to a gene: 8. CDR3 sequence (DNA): TGTGCCAGCAGGGGACAGGCTGTGTCATCCTACGAGCAGTACTTC. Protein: CASRGQAVSSYEQYF. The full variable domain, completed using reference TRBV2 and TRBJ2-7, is EPEVTQTPSHQVTQMGQEVILRCVPISNHLYFYWYRQILGQKVEFLVSFYNNEISEKSEIFDDQFSVERPDGSNFTLKIRSTKLEDSAMYFCASRGQAVSSYEQYFGPGTRLTVT.

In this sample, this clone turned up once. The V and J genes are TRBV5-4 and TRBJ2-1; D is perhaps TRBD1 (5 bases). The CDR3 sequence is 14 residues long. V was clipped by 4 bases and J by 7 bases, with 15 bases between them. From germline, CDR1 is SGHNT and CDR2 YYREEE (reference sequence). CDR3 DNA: TGTGCCAGCAGCAAGGCCAGGGATTTGAATGAGCAGTTCTTC. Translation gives CASSKARDLNEQFF.